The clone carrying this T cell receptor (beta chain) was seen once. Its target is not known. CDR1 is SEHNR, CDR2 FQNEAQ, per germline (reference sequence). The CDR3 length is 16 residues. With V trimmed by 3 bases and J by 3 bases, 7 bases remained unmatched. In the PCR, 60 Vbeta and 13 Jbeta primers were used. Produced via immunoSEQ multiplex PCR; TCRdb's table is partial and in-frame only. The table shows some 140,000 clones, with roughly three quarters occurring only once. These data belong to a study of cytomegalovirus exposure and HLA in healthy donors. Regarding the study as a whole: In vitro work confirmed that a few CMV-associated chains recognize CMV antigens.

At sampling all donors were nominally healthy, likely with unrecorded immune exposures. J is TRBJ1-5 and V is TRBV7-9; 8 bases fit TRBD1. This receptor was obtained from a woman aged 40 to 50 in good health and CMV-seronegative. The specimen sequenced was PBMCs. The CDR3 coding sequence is TGTGCCAGCAGCTTCAGCAGGGGGCGCGTCAATCAGCCCCAGCATTTT. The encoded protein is CASSFSRGRVNQPQHF.